One and the same sample provided the 28 T cell receptor beta chains below, sequenced in a study of T cells in tuberculosis. Cells were sorted from thawed PBMC rested overnight and stained with GMM-loaded CD1B tetramer, viability dye and anti-CD3. The CD1B tetramers carried C32 glucose monomycolate purified from Rhodococcus equi. The table came from immunoSEQ multiplex PCR; TCRdb's copy has only in-frame clones and leaves some out. Among about 59,000 clones listed, 81% were seen once. Sequencing used CD1b-GMM tetramer-negative cells sorted from PBMCs. The receptors were sampled from an adult woman with latent tuberculosis.

The chain recombines TRBV30 with TRBJ1-1; D possibly corresponds to TRBD1 (6 bases). The CDR3 extends over 12 amino acids. The germline gives CDR1 GTSNPN, CDR2 SVGIG (reference sequence). Trimming cost V 2 bases and J 11 bases, with 15 bases left between them. In DNA, the CDR3 is TGTGCCTGGAGTCCGCCGAGGGGGTATGCTTTCTTT. The encoded protein is CAWSPPRGYAFF.

By proportion, this clone is medium-sized. V usage is TRBV28 and J usage is TRBJ2-7; the D gene is possibly TRBD1 (5 bases). With 8 bases removed from V and 4 bases from J, the gap between germline ends came to 15 bases. CDR3 length: 13 amino acids. The germline gives CDR1 MDHEN, CDR2 SYDVKM. The CDR3 DNA sequence: TGTGCCAGCTTAGGGGTCCTAGGGTACGAGCAGTACTTC. This encodes CASLGVLGYEQYF.

The rearrangement uses TRBV11-3 and TRBJ2-1, with TRBD2 identical over 13 bases. This CDR3 has 15 amino acids. V lost 6 bases, J lost 9 bases, and 8 bases stayed unmatched. Germline lookup yields CDR1 SGHNT and CDR2 YENEEA. CDR3 bases: TGTGCCAGCAGTTCCGGGACTAGCGGGACCGGTGAGCAGTTCTTC. Its protein product is CASSSGTSGTGEQFF. Filled out from reference TRBV11-3 and TRBJ2-1, the complete variable domain reads EAGVVQSPRYKIIEKKQPVAFWCNPISGHNTLYWYLQNLGQGPELLIRYENEEAVDDSQLPKDRFSAERLKGVDSTLKIQPAELGDSAVYLCASSSGTSGTGEQFFGPGTRLTVL.

The count of this clone is one. The chain employs TRBV11-2 and TRBJ2-3; 11 bases are shared with TRBD2. CDR1 SGHAT and CDR2 FQNNGV come from the germline V gene. The CDR3 sequence is 19 residues long. The J segment lost 3 bases and the V segment lost 5 bases, leaving 16 bases of the junction unmatched. This chain's CDR3 is CASSAWLAGGPTETDTQYF. The CDR3 nucleotides are TGTGCCAGCAGCGCATGGTTAGCGGGAGGGCCAACTGAGACAGATACGCAGTATTTT.

V usage is TRBV7-8 and J usage is TRBJ2-3; TRBD2 aligns across 12 bases. This CDR3 contains 16 residues. Germline V gene lookup returns CDR1 SGHVS and CDR2 FQNEAQ. With 5 bases clipped from V and 2 bases from J, the junction kept 5 bases outside the gene matches. CDR3 protein: CASSILAGGSTDTQYF. The CDR3 coding sequence is TGTGCCAGCAGCATACTAGCGGGGGGTTCCACAGATACGCAGTATTTT.

The rearrangement uses TRBV4-2 and TRBJ2-7; 7 bases agree with TRBD2. J lost 7 bases, V lost 1 base, and 10 bases had no gene match. This CDR3 region has 15 residues. Looked up from germline, CDR1 is LGHNA and CDR2 is YNFKEQ. CDR3 DNA: TGTGCCAGCAGCCAAGGGGCGGGAGCCTACTGGGAGCAGTACTTC. Its protein is CASSQGAGAYWEQYF.

J is TRBJ1-4 and V is TRBV19; perhaps TRBD1 as D (5 bases). The V gene lost 3 bases and the J gene lost 8 bases, with 13 bases spanning the gap. The CDR3 has 14 residues. CDR1 is LNHDA, CDR2 SQIVND, per germline (reference sequence). CDR3 in DNA: TGTGCCAGTAGTATCTGGGGCATTAACGAAAAACTGTTTTTT. It yields the protein CASSIWGINEKLFF.

The chain uses TRBV10-3 and TRBJ2-2; D is uncertain. CDR1 is ENHRY, CDR2 SYGVKD, per germline. This CDR3 is built from 15 residues. Trimming took off 4 bases at V and 1 base at J, with 10 bases between the two ends. In nucleotides, the CDR3 is TGTGCCATCAGTGTTGAAATCGGGAACACCGGGGAGCTGTTTTTT. This translates into CAISVEIGNTGELFF.

The rearrangement links TRBV7-9 to TRBJ2-5; no firm D call. The V and J ends lost 5 bases and 5 bases respectively, with 15 bases between them. Germline-derived CDR1 and CDR2 are SEHNR and FQNEAQ (reference sequence). The CDR3 covers 14 residues. The CDR3 loop reads CASSTARGGETQYF. CDR3 in DNA: TGTGCCAGCAGCACTGCTAGAGGTGGGGAGACCCAGTACTTC.

The chain combines TRBV7-3 with TRBJ2-3; 10 bases are shared with TRBD2. V lost 6 bases, J lost 4 bases, and 7 bases stayed unmatched. Germline V gene lookup returns CDR1 SGHTA and CDR2 FQGTGA. The CDR3 length is 15 residues. CDR3 sequence (DNA): TGTGCCAGCAGACAGAGCGGGAGGGCCGCAGATACGCAGTATTTT. It yields the protein CASRQSGRAADTQYF.

The rearrangement links TRBV5-1 to TRBJ1-2; 9 bases are a match to TRBD1. The V and J ends lost 7 bases and 2 bases, in that order; junction bases with no gene match: 9. Germline V gene sequence: CDR1 SGHRS, CDR2 YFSETQ. CDR3 length equals 15 residues. Written as DNA, the CDR3 is TGCGCCAGCCGACCGGGACAGGGAAAAAACTATGGCTACACCTTC. Its protein product is CASRPGQGKNYGYTF.

This sequence joins TRBV6-5 and TRBJ2-4; 9 positions agree with TRBD2. The CDR3 contains 13 residues. V lost 8 bases and J lost 7; bases outside the gene matches: 6. Per the germline V gene, CDR1 is MNHEY and CDR2 is SVGAGI. CDR3 in amino acids: CASRSGGTNIQYF. The DNA of the CDR3 is TGTGCCAGCCGAAGCGGGGGGACGAACATTCAGTACTTC.

This clone has only one observation. The chain links TRBV7-2 to TRBJ2-5; D possibly corresponds to TRBD2 (7 bases). Germline lookup yields CDR1 SGHTA and CDR2 FQGNSA. The V end lost 1 base, the J end lost 4 bases, and 10 bases lay between the germline ends. The CDR3 extends over 14 amino acids. The CDR3 region is CTSSLVGGRETQYF. The CDR3 coding sequence is TGTACCAGCAGCTTAGTGGGGGGGCGAGAGACCCAGTACTTC.

The chain has TRBV28 and TRBJ1-4; D is unresolved. Between the trimmed V and J ends, which lost 2 bases and 0 bases, there was a span of 7 bases. The CDR3 contains 15 residues. Per the germline V gene, CDR1 is MDHEN and CDR2 is SYDVKM. The CDR3 sequence is CASSLQTATNEKLFF. CDR3 in DNA: TGTGCCAGCAGTTTACAGACTGCAACTAATGAAAAACTGTTTTTT.

The chain combines TRBV7-2 with TRBJ2-2; TRBD2 is a possible D gene (5 bases). Trimming stripped 4 bases from V and 2 bases from J, with 8 bases between. This CDR3 region has 14 residues. Germline V gene data show CDR1 as SGHTA and CDR2 as FQGNSA. This CDR3 reads CASSSDSNTGELFF. CDR3 DNA sequence: TGTGCCAGCAGCTCGGACTCTAACACCGGGGAGCTGTTTTTT.

This chain uses TRBV4-3 with TRBJ2-7, with TRBD2 matching over 11 bases. The V segment lost 1 base and the J segment 3 bases; nucleotides outside the gene matches: 23. CDR3 length equals 22 residues. CDR1 and CDR2 from the germline V gene are LGHNA and YSLEER. CDR3 sequence: CASSQAPPGQGSGLAGLYEQYF. DNA for the CDR3: TGCGCCAGCAGCCAAGCTCCACCGGGACAGGGCTCTGGACTAGCGGGTCTCTACGAGCAGTACTTC.

This clone occurred once. This chain connects TRBV27 to TRBJ2-3; 7 positions agree with TRBD1. This CDR3 has 15 residues. The V gene's germline CDR1 is MNHEY and CDR2 SMNVEV (reference sequence). The V and J ends lost 2 bases and 1 base, in that order; junction bases with no gene match: 3. The CDR3 sequence: CASSLIGGRTDTQYF. Here the CDR3 DNA reads TGTGCCAGCAGTTTAATAGGGGGCCGCACAGATACGCAGTATTTT.

This clone was seen only a few times. The chain has TRBV7-8 and TRBJ1-2; D remains ambiguous. V dropped 1 base and J dropped 4 bases, with 7 bases sitting between them. Looked up from germline, CDR1 is SGHVS and CDR2 is FQNEAQ. The CDR3 extends over 13 amino acids. The CDR3 is CASSLGAIYGYTF. In nucleotides, the CDR3 is TGTGCCAGCAGCTTAGGGGCTATCTATGGCTACACCTTC.

V and J are TRBV6-1 and TRBJ2-7, with 9 bases matching TRBD1. The ends lost 6 bases at V and 2 bases at J; junction bases unmatched: 2. The germline V gene has CDR1 MNHNS and CDR2 SASEGT. This CDR3 is built from 13 residues. DNA of the CDR3: TGTGCCAGCAGAGGGACAGGGCCCTACGAGCAGTACTTC. As protein: CASRGTGPYEQYF.

The chain couples TRBV5-1 to TRBJ1-4; 7 bases are shared with TRBD1. V lost 3 bases to trimming and J lost 8 bases; unmatched junction nucleotides: 10. CDR1 and CDR2 (germline): SGHRS, YFSETQ. The CDR3 covers 15 residues. The CDR3 DNA is TGCGCCAGCAGCTGGAGAGAGGGGGCGCGGGAAAAACTGTTTTTT. Translating gives CASSWREGAREKLFF.

This sequence joins TRBV19 and TRBJ2-7; 10 bases agree with TRBD2. The trim removed 3 bases at V and 1 base at J, leaving 3 bases unmatched. There are 15 residues in the CDR3. Per germline, CDR1 LNHDA and CDR2 SQIVND (reference sequence). The CDR3 reads CASSIGTSESYEQYF. In nucleotides, the CDR3 is TGTGCCAGTAGTATCGGGACTAGCGAATCCTACGAGCAGTACTTC. Combining the CDR3 with reference TRBV19 and TRBJ2-7 gives the whole variable domain DGGITQSPKYLFRKEGQNVTLSCEQNLNHDAMYWYRQDPGQGLRLIYYSQIVNDFQKGDIAEGYSVSREKKESFPLTVTSAQKNPTAFYLCASSIGTSESYEQYFGPGTRLTVT.

The sample holds one count of this clone. The genes are TRBV5-6 and TRBJ2-7; D may be TRBD2 (5 bases). Trimming stripped 2 bases from V and 0 bases from J, with 18 bases between. This CDR3 is built from 17 residues. Looked up from germline, CDR1 is SGHDT and CDR2 is YYEEEE. CDR3 sequence (DNA): TGTGCCAGCAGCTTAGAGGGCGTTGGATTCTACTCCTACGAGCAGTACTTC. It yields the protein CASSLEGVGFYSYEQYF.

This clone was seen more than once but under ten times. V is TRBV2 and J is TRBJ1-1; D ambiguous. The CDR3 consists of 13 residues. Trimming cost V 6 bases and J 1 base, with 9 bases left between them. CDR1 SNHLY and CDR2 FYNNEI come from the germline V gene. DNA of the CDR3: TGTGCCAGCAGCAATTCCAAGAACACTGAAGCTTTCTTT. Protein sequence: CASSNSKNTEAFF.

The V call is TRBV28, the J call TRBJ1-1; D possibly corresponds to TRBD1 (6 bases). The germline V gene encodes CDR1 MDHEN and CDR2 SYDVKM. The CDR3 has 13 amino acids. V was cut by 6 bases and J by 6 bases, with 14 bases left in between. The CDR3 protein is CASRERGRPEAFF. CDR3 nucleotide sequence: TGTGCCAGCAGGGAGAGGGGGAGACCTGAAGCTTTCTTT.

This sequence joins TRBV6-5 and TRBJ2-1; 7 bases map to TRBD1. This CDR3 region has 15 residues. Germline V gene lookup returns CDR1 MNHEY and CDR2 SVGAGI. J lost 7 bases, V lost 5 bases, and 11 bases had no gene match. In DNA, the CDR3 is TGTGCCAGCAGTATCGGGACAGCCCTGGGGAATGAGCAGTTCTTC. Translating gives CASSIGTALGNEQFF.

The J gene is TRBJ2-1, the V gene TRBV25-1, with D perhaps TRBD2 (6 bases). The CDR3 totals 15 residues. V was cut by 1 base and J by 8 bases, with 15 bases left in between. CDR1 is MGHDK and CDR2 is SYGVNS in the germline V gene. This CDR3 is CASSESLGGQDEQFF. The CDR3 DNA sequence: TGTGCCAGCAGTGAATCTTTGGGGGGTCAGGATGAGCAGTTCTTC.

This chain links TRBV2 with TRBJ1-5; the D gene is possibly TRBD1 (6 bases). Germline V gene lookup returns CDR1 SNHLY and CDR2 FYNNEI. The CDR3 loop spans 13 amino acids. The V and J ends lost 7 bases and 8 bases respectively, with 15 bases between them. The CDR3 DNA is TGTGCCAGCAAACAACAGGGCATTGAGCCCCAGCATTTT. This encodes CASKQQGIEPQHF.

J is TRBJ1-5 and V is TRBV6-1; 7 bases align to TRBD1. The length of the CDR3 is 14 residues. The germline V gene encodes CDR1 MNHNS and CDR2 SASEGT. V gave up 7 bases and J gave up 2 bases; unmatched junction bases: 5. In DNA form, the CDR3 reads TGTGCCAGCAACACAGGGGCCGGCAATCAGCCCCAGCATTTT. It specifies CASNTGAGNQPQHF.